This entry features one T cell receptor beta chain sequence. Many counts were recorded for this clonotype. What antigen it recognizes has not been identified. Per-base quality was not reported, and no clone a single base away is much larger than it. The method was PCR. Sequencing used an Illumina HiSeq 2500. To normalize quantification of the TCRbeta repertoire, the TCR libraries were built with molecular barcoding that relied on unique molecular identifiers. The raw public reads went through TCRdb reprocessing: fastp at Q25, MiXCR clone calling, in-frame beta chains kept. Each record represents a unique CDR3 protein, reported with the most common genes and DNA among its rows. This sample gives 490,000 or so distinct CDR3 sequences in total; around an eighth of them show up just once. The ten largest clones add up to roughly 5.4% of the sample. Its CDR3 holds 15 amino acids, cysteine through phenylalanine. Only the CDR3 part of the read is kept: 45 bases, read in frame from the first base. For CDR1 and CDR2, the germline V gene lists SGHTA and FQGNSA. Germline trimming: 5 bases from V, 3 bases from J; junction bases outside gene matches: 8.

The data stem from a study of T-cell reconstitution after alpha-beta-depleted transplantation in children (TCRdb year 2016). Regarding the research as a whole: Using TCR repertoire profiling, the study followed T-cell immune reconstitution in a quantitative way in children after TCRalphabeta/CD19-depleted allogeneic hematopoietic cell transplantation.

The sequenced sample was PBMCs from the stem cell graft donor, obtained from the stem cell graft. This sequence uses TRBV7-2 and TRBJ2-7, and 9 junction bases match TRBD1. This TCR derives from a human donor who donated a stem cell graft to a child with combined immunodeficiency. The DNA is TGTGCCAGCAGCAAACAGGGGGCTCACAGCTACGAGCAGTACTTC. This gives the protein CASSKQGAHSYEQYF.